A selection of T cell receptor beta chains follows, all from one sample in a study of blood T cell repertoires in COVID-19. TCRdb keeps only in-frame clones here, not all; method: immunoSEQ multiplex PCR. The table records roughly 480,000 clones, nearly 90% of them present only once. Source material: peripheral blood. The receptors were sampled from a man between 18 and 35 years old with COVID-19, enrolled during active disease. Both conserved end residues are part of each CDR3. Each record gives: J gene, D gene, V gene, clone size, CDR3 protein, CDR3 DNA. The D gene is left open where the match is weak. Not every row has a clone size; where given, it reads once, few, many or a size class.

TRBJ2-5 | TRBD2 | TRBV7-6 | NA | CASSLGRGGVETQYF | TGTGCCAGCAGCTTAGGGCGGGGGGGCGTAGAGACCCAGTACTTC
TRBJ2-7 | TRBD2 | TRBV27 | NA | CASSLRGAITYEQYF | TGTGCCAGCAGTTTGCGGGGGGCAATTACCTACGAGCAGTACTTC
TRBJ2-2 | NA | TRBV4-2 | NA | CASSQAARVTGELFF | TGTGCCAGCAGCCAAGCCGCCCGAGTCACCGGGGAGCTGTTTTTT
TRBJ1-1 | NA | TRBV6-5 | NA | CASSYSVGVGGTEAFF | TGTGCCAGCAGTTACTCGGTTGGGGTGGGGGGCACTGAAGCTTTCTTT
TRBJ2-5 | TRBD1 | TRBV19 | once | CASSGTGGETQYF | TGTGCCAGTAGTGGGACAGGAGGGGAGACCCAGTACTTC
TRBJ2-1 | NA | TRBV18 | NA | CASSPILDTEQFF | TGTGCCAGCTCACCTATATTAGACACTGAGCAGTTCTTC
TRBJ1-5 | NA | TRBV7-6 | few | CASSFDRDQPQHF | TGTGCCAGCAGCTTTGATCGGGATCAGCCCCAGCATTTT
TRBJ2-7 | NA | TRBV7-9 | once | CASSSTRGRYEQYF | TGTGCCAGCAGCTCTACTAGAGGTCGCTACGAGCAGTACTTC
TRBJ2-3 | NA | TRBV5-1 | NA | CASSGEIAQYF | TGCGCCAGCTCGGGGGAAATCGCGCAGTATTTT
TRBJ2-5 | TRBD1 | TRBV5-4 | NA | CASSSGTGKGTQYF | TGTGCCAGCAGCTCGGGGACAGGGAAGGGGACCCAGTACTTC
TRBJ1-5 | NA | TRBV2 | NA | CASSEWQRNQPQHF | TGTGCCAGCAGTGAGTGGCAACGCAATCAGCCCCAGCATTTT
TRBJ1-5 | NA | TRBV11-3 | NA | CASSLGASYSNQPQHF | TGTGCCAGCAGCTTAGGGGCGTCCTATAGCAATCAGCCCCAGCATTTT
TRBJ1-2 | NA | TRBV2 | NA | CASSEAQGLGGYTF | TGTGCCAGCAGTGAAGCGCAGGGGTTGGGTGGCTACACCTTC
TRBJ1-5 | NA | TRBV30 | NA | CAWSNGEDQPQHF | TGTGCCTGGAGTAACGGGGAGGATCAGCCCCAGCATTTT
TRBJ1-2 | TRBD1 | TRBV7-9 | NA | CASSFGTGFKLGGYTF | TGTGCCAGCAGCTTTGGGACAGGGTTCAAACTCGGCGGCTACACCTTC
TRBJ2-3 | TRBD2 | TRBV15 | once | CATSTPSGGARDTQYF | TGTGCCACCAGCACCCCATCGGGGGGGGCCAGGGATACGCAGTATTTT
TRBJ2-7 | TRBD2 | TRBV11-3 | NA | CASSFTSGTGEQYF | TGTGCCAGCAGCTTCACTAGCGGGACCGGCGAGCAGTACTTC
TRBJ1-6 | NA | TRBV19 | few | CASSTAQGYNSPLHF | TGTGCCAGTAGTACCGCCCAGGGATATAATTCACCCCTCCACTTT
TRBJ1-1 | NA | TRBV3-1/TRBV3-2 | once | CASSQTVWTEAFF | TGTGCCAGCAGCCAAACGGTCTGGACTGAAGCTTTCTTT
TRBJ2-7 | NA | TRBV11-2 | NA | CASSLEETGIYEQYF | TGTGCCAGCAGCTTAGAAGAGACAGGAATCTACGAGCAGTACTTC
TRBJ2-3 | NA | TRBV7-8 | NA | CASSFQSGFTDTQYF | TGTGCCAGCAGCTTTCAATCGGGTTTCACAGATACGCAGTATTTT
TRBJ1-2 | NA | TRBV18 | few | CASSPAGHNYGYTF | TGTGCCAGCTCACCGGCGGGTCATAACTATGGCTACACCTTC
TRBJ2-5 | NA | TRBV12-2 | NA | CASRPPRGRGPETQYF | TGTGCAAGTCGCCCCCCACGTGGCAGGGGTCCAGAGACCCAGTACTTC
TRBJ2-3 | NA | TRBV5-4 | NA | CASSFGVGAGTQYF | TGTGCCAGCAGCTTTGGAGTTGGGGCGGGAACGCAGTATTTT
TRBJ2-3 | NA | TRBV4-1 | NA | CASSQVADLTDTQYF | TGCGCCAGCAGCCAAGTAGCGGACCTCACAGATACGCAGTATTTT
TRBJ1-1 | NA | TRBV21-1 | NA | CASTTKDRNRPISRSFAMNTEAFF | TGTGCCAGCACGACTAAGGACAGGAATCGCCCTATATCCCGGAGTTTTGCAATGAACACTGAAGCTTTCTTT
TRBJ2-5 | NA | TRBV10-2 | NA | CASSEIWAEGETQYF | TGCGCCAGCAGTGAGATTTGGGCGGAGGGTGAGACCCAGTACTTC
TRBJ2-2 | TRBD2 | TRBV6-1 | NA | CASSVLAGGHTGELFF | TGTGCCAGCAGTGTTCTAGCGGGGGGGCACACCGGGGAGCTGTTTTTT
TRBJ1-1 | NA | TRBV9 | NA | CASSVGLGRDTEAFF | TGTGCCAGCAGCGTAGGTTTGGGGAGGGACACTGAAGCTTTCTTT
TRBJ2-3 | NA | TRBV9 | NA | CASSVDSYTDTQYF | TGTGCCAGCAGCGTAGACAGTTACACAGATACGCAGTATTTT
TRBJ1-6 | TRBD1 | TRBV27 | NA | CASSPLGTGINSPLHF | TGTGCCAGCAGTCCCCTCGGGACAGGGATAAATTCACCCCTCCACTTT
TRBJ1-5 | NA | TRBV13 | NA | CASSQGSNQPQHF | TGTGCCAGCAGCCAGGGAAGCAATCAGCCCCAGCATTTT
TRBJ2-7 | NA | TRBV5-5 | few | CASSLSAYEQYF | TGTGCCAGCAGCTTGAGCGCCTACGAGCAGTACTTC
TRBJ2-1 | TRBD2 | TRBV27 | NA | CASSPITSGAYNEQFF | TGTGCCAGCAGTCCTATAACTAGCGGGGCCTACAATGAGCAGTTCTTC
TRBJ2-7 | NA | TRBV18 | NA | CASSQGAAYEQYF | TGTGCCAGCTCACAAGGGGCCGCCTACGAGCAGTACTTC
TRBJ2-4 | TRBD2 | TRBV3-1/TRBV3-2 | once | CASTPERGIAKNIQYF | TGTGCCAGCACCCCTGAGCGGGGGATAGCCAAAAACATTCAGTACTTC
TRBJ2-3 | TRBD1 | TRBV7-9 | NA | CASTSQGAIDTQYF | TGTGCCAGCACCTCCCAGGGGGCAATAGATACGCAGTATTTT
TRBJ2-4 | TRBD2 | TRBV6-6 | NA | CASSRGGAGGVKNIQYF | TGTGCCAGCAGTCGCGGCGGGGCGGGAGGGGTCAAAAACATTCAGTACTTC
TRBJ1-2 | NA | TRBV5-4 | NA | CASSPGRVWGYTF | TGTGCCAGCAGCCCGGGTCGGGTCTGGGGCTACACCTTC
TRBJ1-2 | NA | TRBV5-1 | NA | CASSPSVAGGNYGYTF | TGCGCCAGCAGCCCGAGCGTCGCGGGGGGTAACTATGGCTACACCTTC
TRBJ2-7 | TRBD1 | TRBV19 | NA | CASSMDRTYEQYF | TGTGCCAGTAGTATGGACAGGACCTACGAGCAGTACTTC
TRBJ1-1 | NA | TRBV5-3 | NA | CARSLGTGITAEAFF | TGTGCCAGAAGCTTGGGAACAGGGATCACGGCTGAAGCTTTCTTT
TRBJ2-3 | TRBD2 | TRBV5-1 | once | CASSVTSGPSTDTQYF | TGCGCCAGCAGCGTTACTAGCGGACCTAGCACAGATACGCAGTATTTT
TRBJ2-1 | NA | TRBV7-9 | once | CASSSGRWETGNEQFF | TGTGCCAGCAGCTCCGGTCGGTGGGAGACAGGCAATGAGCAGTTCTTC
TRBJ2-7 | TRBD2 | TRBV3-1/TRBV3-2 | NA | CASSQVLAGAYEQYF | TGTGCCAGCAGCCAAGTGCTAGCGGGGGCCTACGAGCAGTACTTC
TRBJ1-6 | NA | TRBV6-5 | NA | CASSSGTSPSPLHF | TGTGCCAGCAGTTCCGGGACATCTCCTTCACCCCTCCACTTT
TRBJ2-4 | NA | TRBV5-4 | NA | CASSLPGTSGNIQYF | TGTGCCAGCAGCTTGCCAGGAACGAGCGGAAACATTCAGTACTTC
TRBJ2-1 | TRBD2 | TRBV18 | once | CASSPVTSGAYNEQFF | TGTGCCAGCTCACCAGTGACTAGCGGAGCCTACAATGAGCAGTTCTTC
TRBJ2-7 | NA | TRBV11-2 | NA | CASSFTPQGQYEQYF | TGTGCCAGCAGCTTTACGCCACAGGGTCAATACGAGCAGTACTTC
TRBJ2-7 | TRBD2 | TRBV12-5 | NA | CASGSPGLAGRSYEQYF | TGTGCTAGTGGTTCCCCCGGACTAGCGGGCCGCTCCTACGAGCAGTACTTC
TRBJ2-3 | NA | TRBV5-1 | NA | CASSPGTPSTDTQYF | TGCGCCAGCAGCCCAGGGACACCTAGCACAGATACGCAGTATTTT
TRBJ2-7 | NA | TRBV12-2 | NA | CASRLANPDRAYEQYF | TGTGCAAGTCGCTTAGCGAATCCCGACAGAGCCTACGAGCAGTACTTC
TRBJ1-1 | NA | TRBV3-1/TRBV3-2 | NA | CASSRGAAGMHTEAFF | TGTGCCAGCAGCCGGGGAGCGGCGGGGATGCACACTGAAGCTTTCTTT
TRBJ1-5 | NA | TRBV10-3 | NA | CAISDGGQPQHF | TGTGCCATCAGTGACGGAGGACAGCCCCAGCATTTT
TRBJ2-5 | NA | TRBV7-2 | NA | CASSLDHSETQYF | TGTGCCAGCAGCTTAGACCACTCGGAGACCCAGTACTTC